This TCR beta chain originates from a study of tumor-infiltrating lymphocytes in primary liver carcinoma (dated by TCRdb to the late 2010s). Notes on the research overall: Hepatocellular carcinoma (four) or combined HCC and intrahepatic cholangiocarcinoma (one) was present in the five patients, who were three men and two women aged 30 to 69 years. Each sample produced about 3.5 to 8 million productive TCRbeta reads, and read depth showed no significant difference between tissue types. The five patients had tumors staged T1-T3 N0M0, with maximum diameters ranging from about 4 to 11 cm. A total of 35 specimens from 5 patients went through TCRbeta repertoire sequencing, namely 25 tumor regions, 5 adjacent noncancerous liver tissues and 5 peripheral blood samples. Agilent mRNA microarray profiling was performed on the 25 tumor region samples to relate TCRbeta repertoire diversity to the local molecular phenotype. Repertoires from technical replicates were highly reproducible, with mean shared-clone rates approximately 0.92 and correlation coefficients above 0.95. For each liver tumor, the study sampled five regions along with adjacent normal tissue and blood, and applied TCRbeta repertoire sequencing, expression microarrays and whole-exome sequencing.

Without any cell sorting, total RNA and DNA were co-extracted from around 18-30 mg of bulk tissue using the AllPrep DNA/RNA mini kit. Between November 2015 and March 2016, about 5 patients in China with histopathologically diagnosed primary liver carcinoma had their tumors surgically resected. At the time of sampling, the patients were treatment-naive and had chronic HBV infection. Five spatially separated regions were sampled from each tumor: the superior, inferior, left-lateral and right-lateral poles, plus the tumor centre. Histological examination found more than 85% viable tumor cells in every tumor sample. Fresh tumor and adjacent tissue pieces were bisected, with one half stored in RNAlater at -80 degrees C and the other half sent for histology. This clonotype was seen only once. The clone's antigen remains unknown. The CDR3 end shows no conserved phenylalanine or tryptophan, and so a read error is likely.

Paper-wide results and their limitations: Repertoire overlap was higher between tumor regions (mean about 35%) than tumor-adjacent (around 17%) or tumor-blood (approximately 14%) pairs, consistent with antigen-driven expansion. Because only the TCR beta chain was sequenced and unpaired alpha chains were not captured, true repertoire diversity is likely underestimated. Only about 7.5-25% of top clones were found in all five regions of a tumor, suggesting spatial heterogeneity of tumor-infiltrating T cells. The study included only four or five patients, and the authors note findings should be validated in a larger study. Since the samples were bulk and unsorted, there was no way to compare CD4+ and CD8+ T cell repertoires. Compared with blood, tumors had a significantly larger share of the repertoire taken up by the top 250 clones (p = 0.039).

TCRbeta-specific cDNA was reverse-transcribed from approximately 460 ng total RNA using a constant-region primer and ProtoScript II reverse transcriptase. The TCRbeta libraries were prepared through three rounds of nested multiplex PCR following a slightly modified ARM-PCR procedure. Multiplex TRBV1-TRBV30 forward primers and a Cbeta reverse primer were used in the first two PCR rounds, each of which was run for around 9 cycles. Sample barcodes and Illumina adapters were added in a final 25-cycle PCR with Deep VentR polymerase. Before sequencing, amplicons between 200 and 500 bp were purified from gel using a QIAquick gel extraction kit. TCRbeta amplicons were sequenced on an Illumina HiSeq 2500 with 250-bp paired-end reads. The study's own analysis went as follows. Trimmomatic v0.33 was used to quality-trim the reads, and FLASH v1.2.11 was used to merge paired reads so that full CDR3 sequences could be recovered. MiGEC v1.2.1b assigned V, D and J germline segments to the rearranged TCRbeta sequences. Clonotype statistics and Shannon-Wiener diversity indices were calculated with VDJtools v1.0.0. To reduce sampling bias, subsequent analyses other than the diversity analysis used only the 250 most abundant clonotypes in each sample. The public reads were quality trimmed at Q25 with fastp and then assembled into clones with MiXCR by TCRdb, keeping productive beta chains. All rows with the same CDR3 protein become a single entry with the most common DNA and genes. The V and J calls here are based on TCRdb, not the publication. This sample comprises around 29,000 distinct CDR3 sequences, 70% to 80% of them detected only once. The top ten clones comprise roughly 30% of the sample.

The CDR3 totals 17 residues, both ends included. Kept here is only the CDR3 DNA, which spans 51 bases and is read in frame from base 1. V is reduced by 4 bases and J by 8 bases, leaving a spacing of 24 bases between them. CDR1 SGHNT and CDR2 YENEEA are derived from the germline V gene. The chain links TRBV11-3 with TRBJ2-1; matching of 7 bases hints at TRBD2 as the D gene. The sequence came from a woman aged 30 to 39 with primary liver carcinoma and hepatitis B virus infection. Sequencing used liver tumor tissue from sampling region 3. According to the study, the label for this sample's cell subset or site signals: tumor region T3, left-lateral pole. This receptor has the CDR3 CASSSRGARTMGDEQFI. In nucleotides, the sequence is TGTGCCAGCAGCTCCCGGGGGGCGCGGACCATGGGCGATGAGCAGTTCATC.